This TCR beta chain was documented in a study of T cell changes during pregnancy in multiple sclerosis. V was pared by 4 bases and J by 0 bases, with 17 bases between. The CDR3 has 17 residues. In germline, CDR1 is SGHDT, CDR2 YYEEEE. Sequencing was performed with immunoSEQ multiplex PCR; in TCRdb, only in-frame clones are kept and a portion is missing. This sample yields some 68,000 clones, of which about 91% are seen a single time; about 1.4% belongs to the top ten. This clone came up a few times. The material sequenced was peripheral blood, taken in the second trimester of pregnancy. This sequence originates from a female donor in good health, enrolled as a control in a pregnancy study. The chain is built from TRBV5-6 and TRBJ1-5; D gene ambiguous. In DNA, the CDR3 is TGTGCCAGCAGCCTCCGGGGTACGGTTTATAGCAATCAGCCCCAGCATTTT. This translates into CASSLRGTVYSNQPQHF.